A single sample gave rise to the 18 T cell receptor beta chains below, sequenced in a study of OX40 agonist ivuxolimab in advanced cancers. Produced via immunoSEQ multiplex PCR; TCRdb's table is partial and in-frame only. The sample includes tens of thousands of clones, roughly 88% of them seen just once. Sequencing used CD4+ or CD8+ T cells sorted from blood, obtained in a trial of the OX40 agonist ivuxolimab. The receptors stem from an adult with an advanced solid tumor such as melanoma, head and neck, liver or kidney cancer.

V gene TRBV5-1 combines with J gene TRBJ2-3; D tentatively fits TRBD1 or TRBD2 (6 bases each). CDR1 and CDR2 from the germline V gene are SGHRS and YFSETQ. This CDR3 spans 15 amino acids. Trimming took 3 bases from V and 2 from J, leaving 13 bases between them. CDR3 residues: CASSSGDTYTDTQYF. CDR3 nucleotides: TGCGCCAGCAGCTCGGGGGACACTTACACAGATACGCAGTATTTT.

The chain employs TRBV15 and TRBJ1-2; D is undetermined. Germline V gives CDR1 LNHNV, CDR2 YYDKDF (reference sequence). V gave up 3 bases and J gave up 0 bases, with 14 bases separating them. There are 16 residues in the CDR3. The CDR3: CATSSGIERTNYGYTF. For the CDR3, the DNA is TGTGCCACCAGCAGTGGAATAGAGAGGACTAACTATGGCTACACCTTC. The full variable domain, its missing parts supplied by reference TRBV15 and TRBJ1-2, is DAMVIQNPRYQVTQFGKPVTLSCSQTLNHNVMYWYQQKSSQAPKLLFHYYDKDFNNEADTPDNFQSRRPNTSFCFLDIRSPGLGDTAMYLCATSSGIERTNYGYTFGSGTRLTVV.

The V and J genes are TRBV7-2 and TRBJ2-5; D uncertain. CDR3 length: 11 residues. Germline V lookup: CDR1 SGHTA, CDR2 FQGNSA. V lost 3 bases and J lost 4, with 3 bases in between. This CDR3 reads CASSLVETQYF. CDR3 sequence (DNA): TGTGCCAGCAGCTTGGTAGAGACCCAGTACTTC.

The chain joins TRBV2 to TRBJ2-3; tentative D call: TRBD2 (6 bases). Germline V CDR1 and CDR2: SNHLY, FYNNEI. The CDR3 totals 15 residues. The V and J ends lost 2 bases and 5 bases respectively, with 14 bases between them. CDR3 amino acids: CASSERRGRGDTQYF. The CDR3, as DNA: TGTGCCAGCAGTGAACGGCGGGGTCGGGGAGATACGCAGTATTTT.

V usage is TRBV7-9 and J usage is TRBJ1-1; the D is unclear. Trimming removed 1 base from V and 2 bases from J, with 8 bases in between. Germline CDR1 and CDR2: SEHNR and FQNEAQ (reference sequence). The CDR3 has 14 residues. CDR3 nucleotide sequence: TGTGCCAGCAGCTTAGGCCAGCCAAACACTGAAGCTTTCTTT. It specifies CASSLGQPNTEAFF.

The J gene is TRBJ1-5, the V gene TRBV18; D remains ambiguous. Trimming pared 4 bases from V and 5 bases from J, leaving 9 bases between. Looked up from germline, CDR1 is KGHSH and CDR2 is LQKENI. The CDR3 runs 13 residues. The CDR3 nucleotides read TGTGCCAGCTCACAGAGTATGGATCAGCCCCAGCATTTT. Its protein is CASSQSMDQPQHF. Looking up the rest from reference TRBV18 and TRBJ1-5 gives the full variable domain: NAGVMQNPRHLVRRRGQEARLRCSPMKGHSHVYWYRQLPEEGLKFMVYLQKENIIDESGMPKERFSAEFPKEGPSILRIQQVVRGDSAAYFCASSQSMDQPQHFGDGTRLSIL.

The sample holds one count of this clone. This chain joins TRBV28 and TRBJ1-1; tentative D call: TRBD1 (6 bases). V was trimmed by 5 bases and J by 0 bases, leaving 7 bases between them. Germline CDR1 is MDHEN and CDR2 is SYDVKM. The CDR3 is made up of 13 amino acids. The CDR3 sequence: CASSGQMNTEAFF. CDR3 coding DNA: TGTGCCAGCAGTGGACAGATGAACACTGAAGCTTTCTTT.

The chain combines TRBV7-2 with TRBJ1-3; D perhaps matches TRBD1 (6 bases). Trimming shortened V by 5 bases and J by 2 bases, and 10 bases separated the two germline ends. CDR3 length: 14 residues. Germline V CDR1 and CDR2: SGHTA, FQGNSA. CDR3 protein: CASSPQGAGNTIYF. CDR3 coding DNA: TGTGCCAGCAGCCCACAGGGTGCTGGAAACACCATATATTTT.

V gene TRBV5-8 combines with J gene TRBJ2-1; 10 bases are a match to TRBD1. V trimming: 4 bases; J trimming: 6 bases; junction bases outside the gene matches: 7. Germline assignment: CDR1 SGHTS and CDR2 YDEGEE. This CDR3 has 15 amino acids. CDR3 bases: TGTGCCAGCAGCCCCGGGACAGGGGTACGCAATGAGCAGTTCTTC. It yields the protein CASSPGTGVRNEQFF.

Here the CDR3 reads CASSIGGGSYNEQFF. DNA of the CDR3: TGTGCCAGCAGTATCGGCGGGGGTTCCTACAATGAGCAGTTCTTC. The chain recombines TRBV6-1 with TRBJ2-1, with 7 bases aligning to TRBD2. Unmatched junction bases numbered 5, after V lost 5 bases and J lost 1 base. Germline V gives CDR1 MNHNS, CDR2 SASEGT. The CDR3 totals 15 residues.

The rearrangement links TRBV5-1 to TRBJ1-6; 7 positions match TRBD1. Germline values: CDR1 SGHRS, CDR2 YFSETQ. V lost 5 bases to trimming and J lost 7 bases; unmatched junction nucleotides: 9. The length of the CDR3 is 15 residues. CDR3 DNA sequence: TGCGCCAGCAGTATTACAGGGGTTGGAAATTCACCCCTCCACTTT. Its translation is CASSITGVGNSPLHF.

The CDR3 nucleotides read TGTGCCAGCAGCCGTACAGGGAACTCTGGAAACACCATATATTTT. Protein sequence: CASSRTGNSGNTIYF. This sequence joins TRBV7-9 and TRBJ1-3, with D perhaps TRBD1 (6 bases). This CDR3 has 15 amino acids. Germline CDR1 SEHNR, CDR2 FQNEAQ (reference sequence). V was clipped by 5 bases and J by 0 bases, with 11 bases between them.

V usage is TRBV7-8 and J usage is TRBJ2-7; D could derive from TRBD1 or TRBD2 (5 bases each). The V and J ends lost 2 bases and 2 bases respectively, with 16 bases between them. Germline loops: CDR1 SGHVS, CDR2 FQNEAQ. The CDR3 runs 16 residues. The CDR3 is CASSLIGRDPAYEQYF. CDR3 in DNA: TGTGCCAGCAGCTTAATTGGACGGGACCCCGCCTACGAGCAGTACTTC. Filled out from reference TRBV7-8 and TRBJ2-7, the complete variable domain reads GAGVSQSPRYKVAKRGQDVALRCDPISGHVSLFWYQQALGQGPEFLTYFQNEAQLDKSGLPSDRFFAERPEGSVSTLKIQRTQQEDSAVYLCASSLIGRDPAYEQYFGPGTRLTVT.

The genes are TRBV9 and TRBJ2-2; D might be TRBD1 (6 bases). Germline CDR1 reads SGDLS; CDR2 reads YYNGEE. Between the trimmed V and J ends, which lost 0 bases and 4 bases, there was a span of 10 bases. The CDR3 covers 15 residues. CDR3 nucleotide sequence: TGTGCCAGCAGCGTAGAGGGACACTCCACCGGGGAGCTGTTTTTT. Its translation: CASSVEGHSTGELFF. The full variable domain, in which reference TRBV9 and TRBJ2-2 provide the parts outside the CDR3, is DSGVTQTPKHLITATGQRVTLRCSPRSGDLSVYWYQQSLDQGLQFLIQYYNGEERAKGNILERFSAQQFPDLHSELNLSSLELGDSALYFCASSVEGHSTGELFFGEGSRLTVL.

The chain has TRBV7-2 and TRBJ2-3; 9 bases align to TRBD2. Germline V CDR1 and CDR2: SGHTA, FQGNSA. The J segment lost 0 bases and the V segment lost 1 base, leaving 5 bases of the junction unmatched. The CDR3 extends over 17 amino acids. In DNA form, the CDR3 reads TGTGCCAGCAGCTTAGGTCCTCTAGCGGGGAGCACAGATACGCAGTATTTT. Amino acid sequence: CASSLGPLAGSTDTQYF.

The chain carries TRBV5-3 and TRBJ1-5; TRBD1 matches at 8 bases. TRBV5-3 is classed as an ORF, of uncertain function. The CDR3 loop spans 17 amino acids. Trimming cost V 5 bases and J 0 bases; bases outside gene matches: 10. In DNA, the CDR3 is TGTGCCAGAAGATCCGGGACAGGAAGTTATAGCAATCAGCCCCAGCATTTT. Protein sequence: CARRSGTGSYSNQPQHF.

In regard to this clone: Other nucleotide sequences in the sample specify the same CDR3. This rearrangement joins TRBV7-2 to TRBJ2-7; D call uncertain. V was trimmed by 0 bases and J by 2 bases, leaving 5 bases between them. CDR3 length equals 13 residues. Germline-derived CDR1 and CDR2 are SGHTA and FQGNSA. The CDR3 reads CASSLAPTYEQYF. The CDR3 nucleotides read TGTGCCAGCAGCTTAGCACCAACCTACGAGCAGTACTTC. The full variable domain, in which reference TRBV7-2 and TRBJ2-7 provide the parts outside the CDR3, is GAGVSQSPSNKVTEKGKDVELRCDPISGHTALYWYRQSLGQGLEFLIYFQGNSAPDKSGLPSDRFSAERTGGSVSTLTIQRTQQEDSAVYLCASSLAPTYEQYFGPGTRLTVT.

This clone was recorded only once. The chain combines TRBV12-5 with TRBJ1-2; D unclear. Per germline, CDR1 LGHNT and CDR2 FRNRAP. This CDR3 comprises 16 residues. V lost 1 base, J lost 2 bases, and 14 bases lay in between. The CDR3 DNA reads TGTGCTAGTGGTTTGGACCCGAGTCGAGGGAACTATGGCTACACCTTC. Protein: CASGLDPSRGNYGYTF.